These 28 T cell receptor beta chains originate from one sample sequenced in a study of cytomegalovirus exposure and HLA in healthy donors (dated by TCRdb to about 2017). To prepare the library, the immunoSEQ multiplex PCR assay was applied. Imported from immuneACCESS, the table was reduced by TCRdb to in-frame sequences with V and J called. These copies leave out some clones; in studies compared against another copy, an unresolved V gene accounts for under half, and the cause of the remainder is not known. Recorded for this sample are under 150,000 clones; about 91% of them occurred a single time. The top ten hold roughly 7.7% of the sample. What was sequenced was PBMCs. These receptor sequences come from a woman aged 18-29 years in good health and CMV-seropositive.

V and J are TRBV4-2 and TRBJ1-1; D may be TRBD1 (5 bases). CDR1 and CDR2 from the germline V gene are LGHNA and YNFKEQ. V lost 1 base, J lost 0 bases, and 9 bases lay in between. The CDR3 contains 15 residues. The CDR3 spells CASSQGQIMNTEAFF. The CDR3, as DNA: TGTGCCAGCAGCCAAGGACAGATAATGAACACTGAAGCTTTCTTT.

The DNA of the CDR3 is TGTGCCAATACTAACACAGATACGCAGTATTTT. Amino acids: CANTNTDTQYF. V is TRBV19 and J is TRBJ2-3; D is unclear. In germline, CDR1 is LNHDA, CDR2 SQIVND (reference sequence). The CDR3 consists of 11 residues. V dropped 10 bases and J dropped 2 bases, with 7 bases sitting between them.

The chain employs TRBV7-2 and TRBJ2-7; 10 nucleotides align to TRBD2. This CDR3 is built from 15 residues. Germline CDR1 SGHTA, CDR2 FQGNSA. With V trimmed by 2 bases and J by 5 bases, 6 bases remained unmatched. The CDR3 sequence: CASSLSQRGGNEQYF. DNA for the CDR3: TGTGCCAGCAGCTTATCGCAGCGGGGGGGCAACGAGCAGTACTTC.

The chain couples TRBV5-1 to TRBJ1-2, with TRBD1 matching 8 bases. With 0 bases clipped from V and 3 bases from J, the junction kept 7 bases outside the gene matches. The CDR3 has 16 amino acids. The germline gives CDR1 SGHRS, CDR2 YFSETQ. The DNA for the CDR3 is TGCGCCAGCAGCTTGGGTCCGGGACAGGCTCACTATGGCTACACCTTC. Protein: CASSLGPGQAHYGYTF.

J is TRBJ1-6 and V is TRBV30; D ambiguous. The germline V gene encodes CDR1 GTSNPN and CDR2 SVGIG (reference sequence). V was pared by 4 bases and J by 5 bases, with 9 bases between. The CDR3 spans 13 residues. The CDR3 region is CAWNGGHNSPLHF. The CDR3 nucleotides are TGTGCCTGGAATGGTGGGCATAATTCACCCCTCCACTTT.

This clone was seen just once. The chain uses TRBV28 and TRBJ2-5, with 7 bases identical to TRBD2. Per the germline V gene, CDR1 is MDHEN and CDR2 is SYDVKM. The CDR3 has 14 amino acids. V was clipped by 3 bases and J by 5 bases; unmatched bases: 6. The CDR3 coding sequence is TGTGCCAGCAGTTTGTGGGGGGGTGTGGAGACCCAGTACTTC. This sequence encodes CASSLWGGVETQYF.

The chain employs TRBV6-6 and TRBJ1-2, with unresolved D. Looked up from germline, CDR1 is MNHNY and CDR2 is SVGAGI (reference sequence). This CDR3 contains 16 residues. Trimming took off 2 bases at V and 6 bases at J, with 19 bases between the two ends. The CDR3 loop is CASSYTREAPVHGYTF. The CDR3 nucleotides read TGTGCCAGCAGTTACACTAGGGAGGCCCCAGTCCATGGCTACACCTTC.

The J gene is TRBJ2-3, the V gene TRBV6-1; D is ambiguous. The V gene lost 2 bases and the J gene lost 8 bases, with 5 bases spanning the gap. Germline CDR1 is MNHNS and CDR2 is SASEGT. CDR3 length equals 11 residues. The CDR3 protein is CASSEPSTQYF. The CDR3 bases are TGTGCCAGCAGTGAACCCAGTACGCAGTATTTT.

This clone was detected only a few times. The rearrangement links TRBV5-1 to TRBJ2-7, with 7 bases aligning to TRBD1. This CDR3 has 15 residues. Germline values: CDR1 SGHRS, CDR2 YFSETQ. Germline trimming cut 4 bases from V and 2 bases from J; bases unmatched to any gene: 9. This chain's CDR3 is CASSPSGTDAYEQYF. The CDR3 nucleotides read TGCGCCAGCAGCCCCTCTGGGACAGATGCCTACGAGCAGTACTTC. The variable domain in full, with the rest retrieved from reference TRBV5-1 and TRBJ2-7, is KAGVTQTPRYLIKTRGQQVTLSCSPISGHRSVSWYQQTPGQGLQFLFEYFSETQRNKGNFPGRFSGRQFSNSRSEMNVSTLELGDSALYLCASSPSGTDAYEQYFGPGTRLTVT.

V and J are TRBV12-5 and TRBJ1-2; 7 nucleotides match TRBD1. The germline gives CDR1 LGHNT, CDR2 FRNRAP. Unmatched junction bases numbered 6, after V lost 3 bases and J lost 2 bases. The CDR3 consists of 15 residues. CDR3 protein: CASGFGTALNYGYTF. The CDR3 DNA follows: TGTGCTAGTGGTTTTGGGACAGCACTAAACTATGGCTACACCTTC.

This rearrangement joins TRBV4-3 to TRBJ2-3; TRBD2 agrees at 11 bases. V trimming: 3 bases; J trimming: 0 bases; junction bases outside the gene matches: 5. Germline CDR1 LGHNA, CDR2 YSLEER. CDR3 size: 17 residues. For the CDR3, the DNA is TGCGCCAGCAGCCAGGTAGCGGGGGGGCGGAGCACAGATACGCAGTATTTT. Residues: CASSQVAGGRSTDTQYF.

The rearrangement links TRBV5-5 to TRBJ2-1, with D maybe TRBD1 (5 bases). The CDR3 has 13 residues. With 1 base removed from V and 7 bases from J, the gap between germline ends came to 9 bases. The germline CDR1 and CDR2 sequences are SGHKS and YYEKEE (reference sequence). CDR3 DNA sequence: TGTGCCAGCAGCTTGCAGGGAAGGAATGAGCAGTTCTTC. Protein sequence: CASSLQGRNEQFF.

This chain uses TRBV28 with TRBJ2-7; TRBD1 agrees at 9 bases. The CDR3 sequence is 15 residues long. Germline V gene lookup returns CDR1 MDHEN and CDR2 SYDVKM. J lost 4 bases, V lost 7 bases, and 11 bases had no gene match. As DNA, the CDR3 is TGTGCCAGCACCTCAACGGGACAGGGAGATTACGAGCAGTACTTC. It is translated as CASTSTGQGDYEQYF.

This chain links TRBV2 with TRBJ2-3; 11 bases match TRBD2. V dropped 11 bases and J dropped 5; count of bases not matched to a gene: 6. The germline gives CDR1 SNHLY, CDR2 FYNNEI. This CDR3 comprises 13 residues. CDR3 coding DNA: TGTGCCGGTAGCGGGAGGGCGGGAGATACGCAGTATTTT. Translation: CAGSGRAGDTQYF.

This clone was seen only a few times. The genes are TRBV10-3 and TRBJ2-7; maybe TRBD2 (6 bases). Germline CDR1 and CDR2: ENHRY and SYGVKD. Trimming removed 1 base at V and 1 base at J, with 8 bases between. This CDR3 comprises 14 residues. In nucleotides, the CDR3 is TGTGCCATCAGTGAGTTGAGCGGGTCCTACGAGCAGTACTTC. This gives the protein CAISELSGSYEQYF.

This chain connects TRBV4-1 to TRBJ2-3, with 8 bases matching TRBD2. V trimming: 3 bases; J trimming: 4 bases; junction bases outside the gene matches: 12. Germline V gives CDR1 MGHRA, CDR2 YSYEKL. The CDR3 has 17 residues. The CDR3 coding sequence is TGCGCCAGCAGCCATGCCGCACAGCGGGGGAGGGCAGATACGCAGTATTTT. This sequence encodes CASSHAAQRGRADTQYF.

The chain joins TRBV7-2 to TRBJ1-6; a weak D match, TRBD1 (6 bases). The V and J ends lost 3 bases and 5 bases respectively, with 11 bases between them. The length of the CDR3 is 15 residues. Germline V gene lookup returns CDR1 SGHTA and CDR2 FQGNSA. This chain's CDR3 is CASSFRGQNNSPLHF. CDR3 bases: TGTGCCAGCAGCTTCAGAGGACAGAATAATTCACCCCTCCACTTT.

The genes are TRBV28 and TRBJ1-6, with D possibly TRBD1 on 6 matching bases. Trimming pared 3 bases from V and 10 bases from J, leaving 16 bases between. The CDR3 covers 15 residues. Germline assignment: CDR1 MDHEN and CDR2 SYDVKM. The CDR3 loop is CASSLGAIYSSPLHF. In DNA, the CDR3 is TGTGCCAGCAGTTTGGGGGCCATTTATTCCTCACCCCTCCACTTT.

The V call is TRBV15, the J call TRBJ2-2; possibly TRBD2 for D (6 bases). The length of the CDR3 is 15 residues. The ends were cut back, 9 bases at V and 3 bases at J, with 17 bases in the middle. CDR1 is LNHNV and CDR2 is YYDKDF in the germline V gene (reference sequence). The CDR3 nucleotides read TGTGCCACTAGCGGAACACGGAGGGACACCGGGGAGCTGTTTTTT. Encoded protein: CATSGTRRDTGELFF.

CDR3: CASTSGPNTGELFF. CDR3 bases: TGCGCCAGCACTAGCGGCCCCAACACCGGGGAGCTGTTTTTT. The chain employs TRBV4-3 and TRBJ2-2; the match to TRBD2 covers 7 bases. CDR1 and CDR2 from the germline V gene are LGHNA and YSLEER. The V and J ends lost 7 bases and 2 bases, in that order; junction bases with no gene match: 4. The CDR3 length is 14 residues.

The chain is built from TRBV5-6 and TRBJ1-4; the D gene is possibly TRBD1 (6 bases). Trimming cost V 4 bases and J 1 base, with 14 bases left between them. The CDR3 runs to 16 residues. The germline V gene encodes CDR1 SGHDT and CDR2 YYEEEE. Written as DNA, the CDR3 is TGTGCCAGCAGCCCCTCTTCGACAGGAACTAATGAAAAACTGTTTTTT. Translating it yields CASSPSSTGTNEKLFF.

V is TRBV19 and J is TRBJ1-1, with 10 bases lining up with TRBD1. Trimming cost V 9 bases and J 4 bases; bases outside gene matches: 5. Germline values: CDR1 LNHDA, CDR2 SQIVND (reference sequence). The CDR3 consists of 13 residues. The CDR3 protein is CASLGQGVTEAFF. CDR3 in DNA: TGTGCCAGCCTTGGACAGGGGGTCACTGAAGCTTTCTTT.

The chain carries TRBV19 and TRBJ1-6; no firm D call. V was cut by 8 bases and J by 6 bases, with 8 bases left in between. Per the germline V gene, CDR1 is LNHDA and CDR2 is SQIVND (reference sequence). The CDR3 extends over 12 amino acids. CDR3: CASGGFNSPLHF. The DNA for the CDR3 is TGTGCCAGTGGTGGCTTTAATTCACCCCTCCACTTT. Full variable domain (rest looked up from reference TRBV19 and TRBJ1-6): DGGITQSPKYLFRKEGQNVTLSCEQNLNHDAMYWYRQDPGQGLRLIYYSQIVNDFQKGDIAEGYSVSREKKESFPLTVTSAQKNPTAFYLCASGGFNSPLHFGNGTRLTVT.

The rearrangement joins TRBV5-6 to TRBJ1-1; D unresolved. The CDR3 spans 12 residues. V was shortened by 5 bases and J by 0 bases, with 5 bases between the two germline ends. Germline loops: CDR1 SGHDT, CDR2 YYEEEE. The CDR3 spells CASRSVNTEAFF. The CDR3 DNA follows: TGTGCCAGCAGGTCAGTGAACACTGAAGCTTTCTTT.

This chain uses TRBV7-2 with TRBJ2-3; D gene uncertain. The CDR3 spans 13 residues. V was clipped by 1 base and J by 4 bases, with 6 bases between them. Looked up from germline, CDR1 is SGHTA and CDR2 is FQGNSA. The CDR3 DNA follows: TGTGCCAGCAGCTTAGTTGGCTCAGATACGCAGTATTTT. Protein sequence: CASSLVGSDTQYF.

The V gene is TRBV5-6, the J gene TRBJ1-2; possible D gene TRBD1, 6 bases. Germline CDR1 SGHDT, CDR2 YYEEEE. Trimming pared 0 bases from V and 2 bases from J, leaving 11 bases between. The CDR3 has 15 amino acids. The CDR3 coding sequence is TGTGCCAGCAGCTTGGATCATACAGGGAACTATGGCTACACCTTC. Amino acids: CASSLDHTGNYGYTF.

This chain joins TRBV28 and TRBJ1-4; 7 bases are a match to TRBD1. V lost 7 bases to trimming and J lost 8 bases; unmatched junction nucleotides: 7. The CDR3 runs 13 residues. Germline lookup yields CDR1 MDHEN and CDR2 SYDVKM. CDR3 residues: CASKGGAREKLFF. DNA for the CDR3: TGTGCCAGCAAAGGGGGCGCGAGGGAAAAACTGTTTTTT.

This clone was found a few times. The CDR3 loop is CASRIDPGLGRTGELFF. CDR3 nucleotides: TGTGCCAGCAGAATCGATCCGGGACTAGGTAGAACCGGGGAGCTGTTTTTT. This sequence joins TRBV7-9 and TRBJ2-2; 8 bases are shared with TRBD2. Germline V gene data show CDR1 as SEHNR and CDR2 as FQNEAQ (reference sequence). Trimming cost V 6 bases and J 5 bases; bases outside gene matches: 14. This CDR3 is 17 amino acids long.